The 5 T cell receptor beta chains below come from one sample, sequenced in a study of neurological immune-mediated disorders. Time point here: longitudinal time-point 1 (baseline). TCRdb passed the 5' RACE reads through MiXCR, listing each CDR3 protein once. Among tens of thousands of distinct CDR3 sequences listed, about a tenth were seen once. Sequenced input: PBMCs. The receptors were gathered from a man younger than 45 in good health.

This clonotype was seen many times. The CDR3 protein is CASRKVDGTGELFF. The CDR3 bases are TGTGCCAGCAGGAAGGTGGACGGCACCGGGGAGCTGTTTTTT. This sequence joins TRBV2 and TRBJ2-2, with no clear D. V gave up 6 bases and J gave up 4 bases, with 12 bases separating them. Germline CDR1 reads SNHLY; CDR2 reads FYNNEI. The length of the CDR3 is 14 residues.

This clonotype was found many times. The rearrangement links TRBV5-1 to TRBJ1-3; D ambiguous. Germline lookup yields CDR1 SGHRS and CDR2 YFSETQ. This CDR3 is 17 amino acids long. With 4 bases removed from V and 4 bases from J, the gap between germline ends came to 21 bases. CDR3 DNA: TGCGCCAGCAGCGCACAACTGACCGGGCGGTCCGGAAACACCATATATTTT. It specifies CASSAQLTGRSGNTIYF. The variable domain in full, with the rest retrieved from reference TRBV5-1 and TRBJ1-3, is KAGVTQTPRYLIKTRGQQVTLSCSPISGHRSVSWYQQTPGQGLQFLFEYFSETQRNKGNFPGRFSGRQFSNSRSEMNVSTLELGDSALYLCASSAQLTGRSGNTIYFGEGSWLTVV.

This chain joins TRBV24-1 and TRBJ1-2; D is unresolved. V was cut by 4 bases and J by 2 bases, with 10 bases left in between. The CDR3 has 14 amino acids. Germline V gene sequence: CDR1 KGHDR, CDR2 SFDVKD. The CDR3 protein is CATSDFGINYGYTF. The DNA for the CDR3 is TGTGCCACCAGTGACTTCGGGATCAACTATGGCTACACCTTC.

This clonotype was counted ten times or more. The J gene is TRBJ2-5, the V gene TRBV6-5, with D maybe TRBD1 (6 bases). This CDR3 contains 16 residues. V lost 5 bases and J 1 base, leaving 17 bases between the germline ends. Germline CDR1 MNHEY, CDR2 SVGAGI. The CDR3 coding sequence is TGTGCCAGCAGTGCCTCCAGGACAGTGGTCCAAGAGACCCAGTACTTC. This translates into CASSASRTVVQETQYF.

This clonotype was found many times. The chain joins TRBV28 to TRBJ2-5, with 8 bases identical to TRBD1. The germline V gene has CDR1 MDHEN and CDR2 SYDVKM. The ends lost 6 bases at V and 3 bases at J; junction bases unmatched: 6. The CDR3 is 14 residues long. The CDR3 region has the DNA TGTGCCAGCAGAAACAGGGGGGAAGAAGAGACCCAGTACTTC. Translation gives CASRNRGEEETQYF.